The next 17 T cell receptor beta chains were all read from a single sample in a study of radiotherapy plus CTLA-4 blockade in lung cancer. The repertoire was sequenced with immunoSEQ multiplex PCR; TCRdb's copy has only in-frame clones and lacks some. The profile shows around 95,000 clones, approximately 83% of them singletons. The material was peripheral blood, obtained from a patient treated with radiotherapy plus ipilimumab. The source is a human donor with non-small cell lung cancer who had stable disease on radiotherapy plus ipilimumab.

The chain links TRBV14 to TRBJ1-5; 7 nucleotides line up with TRBD1. V was pared by 4 bases and J by 1 base, with 1 base of the junction left unmatched. Germline V gene data show CDR1 as SGHDN and CDR2 as FVKESK. The CDR3 is 14 amino acids. Here the CDR3 DNA reads TGTGCCAGCAGCCTACAGGGGAGCAATCAGCCCCAGCATTTT. Protein product: CASSLQGSNQPQHF.

The chain uses TRBV29-1 and TRBJ1-2; 10 positions agree with TRBD1. V shed 7 bases and J 4 bases; nucleotides not matched to a gene: 6. CDR1 SQVTM and CDR2 ANQGSEA come from the germline V gene. The CDR3 contains 13 residues. CDR3 nucleotides: TGCAGCGCAGGACAGGGGGGACCCTATGGCTACACCTTC. The encoded protein is CSAGQGGPYGYTF.

The chain couples TRBV7-2 to TRBJ2-7; the D gene is possibly TRBD1 (6 bases). The V and J ends lost 0 bases and 2 bases respectively, with 11 bases between them. This CDR3 contains 15 residues. Germline V CDR1 and CDR2: SGHTA, FQGNSA. The CDR3 sequence is CASSLAPQGAYEQYF. DNA of the CDR3: TGTGCCAGCAGCTTAGCGCCACAGGGAGCCTACGAGCAGTACTTC.

The V and J genes are TRBV5-1 and TRBJ2-1; D perhaps matches TRBD2 (5 bases). Per germline, CDR1 SGHRS and CDR2 YFSETQ. This CDR3 is 14 amino acids long. V was trimmed by 0 bases and J by 8 bases, leaving 12 bases between them. This chain's CDR3 is CASSLGGPEDEQFF. DNA of the CDR3: TGCGCCAGCAGCTTGGGAGGGCCGGAGGATGAGCAGTTCTTC.

The chain carries TRBV5-1 and TRBJ2-7, with D maybe TRBD1 (6 bases). Germline CDR1 and CDR2: SGHRS and YFSETQ. The CDR3 runs to 15 residues. Trimming left V 0 bases short and J 0 bases short, with 10 bases between. For the CDR3, the DNA is TGCGCCAGCAGCTTGGGACAGGCACTCTCCTACGAGCAGTACTTC. This gives the protein CASSLGQALSYEQYF.

This clone turned up a few times. The rearrangement joins TRBV14 to TRBJ2-7; TRBD1 matches at 7 bases. Germline lookup yields CDR1 SGHDN and CDR2 FVKESK. Trimming removed 1 base from V and 2 bases from J; junction bases left unmatched: 5. The CDR3 extends over 15 amino acids. The CDR3 DNA reads as TGTGCCAGCAGCCAAGTCCTACAGGGGCCCTACGAGCAGTACTTC. Translating gives CASSQVLQGPYEQYF. Drawing the rest from reference TRBV14 and TRBJ2-7, the complete variable domain is EAGVTQFPSHSVIEKGQTVTLRCDPISGHDNLYWYRRVMGKEIKFLLHFVKESKQDESGMPNNRFLAERTGGTYSTLKVQPAELEDSGVYFCASSQVLQGPYEQYFGPGTRLTVT.

J is TRBJ1-2 and V is TRBV4-1; D perhaps matches TRBD1 (6 bases). The CDR3 runs 13 residues. Per germline, CDR1 MGHRA and CDR2 YSYEKL. Trimming removed 3 bases at V and 4 bases at J, with 9 bases between. In DNA, the CDR3 is TGCGCCAGCAGCCACGACAGGACCTATGGCTACACCTTC. It translates to CASSHDRTYGYTF.

The chain combines TRBV30 with TRBJ2-3; D is perhaps TRBD2 (5 bases). This CDR3 spans 13 amino acids. Germline V gene data show CDR1 as GTSNPN and CDR2 as SVGIG (reference sequence). Trimming left V 4 bases short and J 0 bases short, with 8 bases between. This CDR3 reads CAWTRTSTDTQYF. CDR3 DNA: TGTGCCTGGACGAGGACTAGCACAGATACGCAGTATTTT.

The chain is built from TRBV4-1 and TRBJ1-6; 7 bases are shared with TRBD1. This CDR3 region has 15 residues. Germline lookup yields CDR1 MGHRA and CDR2 YSYEKL. After removal of 4 bases from V and 0 bases from J, the junction contained 0 bases not matched to a gene. CDR3 sequence reads: CASSRDSSYNSPLHF. The CDR3, as DNA: TGCGCCAGCAGCCGGGACAGCTCCTATAATTCACCCCTCCACTTT.

This clone appeared once. The chain uses TRBV25-1 and TRBJ1-1; 7 bases are a match to TRBD1. CDR1 MGHDK and CDR2 SYGVNS come from the germline V gene. The V gene end was trimmed by 4 bases and the J gene end by 5 bases; junction bases not matched to a gene: 4. This CDR3 is 13 amino acids long. The CDR3 protein is CASSVDRETEAFF. The DNA for the CDR3 is TGTGCCAGCAGTGTTGACAGGGAGACTGAAGCTTTCTTT. The variable domain in full, completed from reference TRBV25-1 and TRBJ1-1, reads EADIYQTPRYLVIGTGKKITLECSQTMGHDKMYWYQQDPGMELHLIHYSYGVNSTEKGDLSSESTVSRIRTEHFPLTLESARPSHTSQYLCASSVDRETEAFFGQGTRLTVV.

The J gene is TRBJ2-1, the V gene TRBV7-2; 7 bases match TRBD1. The germline V gene encodes CDR1 SGHTA and CDR2 FQGNSA. The CDR3 has 16 residues. V dropped 3 bases and J dropped 6; count of bases not matched to a gene: 11. For the CDR3, the DNA is TGTGCCAGCAGCTTCGGCCTAGGGGGCGCGGGCAATGAGCAGTTCTTC. Translation: CASSFGLGGAGNEQFF.

V gene TRBV2 combines with J gene TRBJ2-5; TRBD1 might be the D (6 bases). Germline V gene data show CDR1 as SNHLY and CDR2 as FYNNEI. The germline V and J ends were trimmed by 6 bases and 1 base, with 12 bases remaining between them. CDR3 size: 14 residues. CDR3 in DNA: TGTGCCAGCAGGAGAGGCAGGGGCCAAGAGACCCAGTACTTC. Translating it yields CASRRGRGQETQYF.

This sequence joins TRBV28 and TRBJ2-3; 10 nucleotides align to TRBD1. J gave up 4 bases and V 6 bases, and 4 bases lay outside the gene matches. There are 14 residues in the CDR3. Germline V gene data show CDR1 as MDHEN and CDR2 as SYDVKM. The CDR3 loop is CASSRTGGSDTQYF. DNA for the CDR3: TGTGCCAGCAGCCGGACAGGGGGGTCAGATACGCAGTATTTT. The complete variable domain, with remaining parts taken from reference TRBV28 and TRBJ2-3, reads DVKVTQSSRYLVKRTGEKVFLECVQDMDHENMFWYRQDPGLGLRLIYFSYDVKMKEKGDIPEGYSVSREKKERFSLILESASTNQTSMYLCASSRTGGSDTQYFGPGTRLTVL.

The chain recombines TRBV27 with TRBJ2-5, with 11 bases aligning to TRBD1. This CDR3 contains 16 residues. CDR1 is MNHEY, CDR2 SMNVEV, per germline (reference sequence). Unmatched junction bases numbered 9, after V lost 5 bases and J lost 4 bases. The CDR3 bases are TGTGCCAGCAGTCTCAGGACAGGGGGCCGTTCAGAGACCCAGTACTTC. Translated: CASSLRTGGRSETQYF.

The chain is built from TRBV6-6 and TRBJ2-7; 8 bases map to TRBD1. Germline CDR1 and CDR2: MNHNY and SVGAGI (reference sequence). The J segment lost 6 bases and the V segment lost 4 bases, leaving 5 bases of the junction unmatched. The CDR3 length is 13 residues. The chain's CDR3 is CASSFDRGSEQYF. The CDR3 DNA sequence: TGTGCCAGCAGTTTCGACAGGGGTAGCGAGCAGTACTTC.

J is TRBJ2-1 and V is TRBV9; D perhaps matches TRBD2 (6 bases). The V end lost 0 bases, the J end lost 10 bases, and 14 bases lay between the germline ends. CDR3 size: 14 residues. The V gene's germline CDR1 is SGDLS and CDR2 YYNGEE. The CDR3 region has the DNA TGTGCCAGCAGCGTAGTAGGGAGGCAAGCGGAGCAGTTCTTC. Translation: CASSVVGRQAEQFF. Together with reference TRBV9 and TRBJ2-1, the CDR3 gives the full variable domain: DSGVTQTPKHLITATGQRVTLRCSPRSGDLSVYWYQQSLDQGLQFLIQYYNGEERAKGNILERFSAQQFPDLHSELNLSSLELGDSALYFCASSVVGRQAEQFFGPGTRLTVL.

V usage is TRBV27 and J usage is TRBJ2-7; TRBD1 aligns across 7 bases. The J segment lost 6 bases and the V segment lost 4 bases, leaving 12 bases of the junction unmatched. The CDR3 is made up of 15 amino acids. Germline loops: CDR1 MNHEY, CDR2 SMNVEV (reference sequence). CDR3 sequence reads: CASSSKGARDGEQYF. CDR3 coding DNA: TGTGCCAGCAGTTCCAAGGGGGCAAGGGATGGCGAGCAGTACTTC.